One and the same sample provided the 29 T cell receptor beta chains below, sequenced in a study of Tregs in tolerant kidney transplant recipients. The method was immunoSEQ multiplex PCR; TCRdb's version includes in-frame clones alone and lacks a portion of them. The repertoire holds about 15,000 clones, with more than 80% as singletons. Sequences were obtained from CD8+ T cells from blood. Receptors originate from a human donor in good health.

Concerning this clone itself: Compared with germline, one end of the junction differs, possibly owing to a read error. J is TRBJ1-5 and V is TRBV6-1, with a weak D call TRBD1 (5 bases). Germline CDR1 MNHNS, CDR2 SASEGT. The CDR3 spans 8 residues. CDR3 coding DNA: TGTGCCAGCAGCCCCGGGGGTTTT. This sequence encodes CASSPGGF.

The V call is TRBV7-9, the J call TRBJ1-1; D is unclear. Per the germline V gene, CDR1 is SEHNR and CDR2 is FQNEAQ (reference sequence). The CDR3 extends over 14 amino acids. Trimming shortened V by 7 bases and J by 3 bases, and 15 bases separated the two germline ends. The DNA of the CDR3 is TGTGCCAGCACCCTCTCCAGGTTGGACACTGAAGCTTTCTTT. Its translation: CASTLSRLDTEAFF.

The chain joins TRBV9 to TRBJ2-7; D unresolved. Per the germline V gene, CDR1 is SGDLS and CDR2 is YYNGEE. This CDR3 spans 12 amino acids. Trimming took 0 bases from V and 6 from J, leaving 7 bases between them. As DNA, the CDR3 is TGTGCCAGCAGCGTAGAGGGTGGCGAGCAGTACTTC. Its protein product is CASSVEGGEQYF.

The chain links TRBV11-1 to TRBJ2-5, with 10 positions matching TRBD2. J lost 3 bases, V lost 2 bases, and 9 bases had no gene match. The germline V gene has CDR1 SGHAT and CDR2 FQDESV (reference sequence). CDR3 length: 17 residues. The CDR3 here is CASSLRLAGDLKETQYF. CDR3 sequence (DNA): TGTGCCAGCAGCTTAAGGCTAGCGGGAGATTTGAAAGAGACCCAGTACTTC.

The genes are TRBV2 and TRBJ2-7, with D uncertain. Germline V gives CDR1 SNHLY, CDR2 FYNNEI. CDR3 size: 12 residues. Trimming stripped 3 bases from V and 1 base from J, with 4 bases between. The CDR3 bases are TGTGCCAGCAGTGATTCTTCCTACGAGCAGTACTTC. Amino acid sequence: CASSDSSYEQYF.

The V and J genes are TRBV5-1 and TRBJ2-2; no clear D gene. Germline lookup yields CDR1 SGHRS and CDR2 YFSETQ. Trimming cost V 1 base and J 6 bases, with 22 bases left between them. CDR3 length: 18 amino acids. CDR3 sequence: CASSLMSVTVGRAGELFF. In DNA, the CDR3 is TGCGCCAGCAGCTTGATGTCGGTTACCGTTGGGCGTGCCGGGGAGCTGTTTTTT.

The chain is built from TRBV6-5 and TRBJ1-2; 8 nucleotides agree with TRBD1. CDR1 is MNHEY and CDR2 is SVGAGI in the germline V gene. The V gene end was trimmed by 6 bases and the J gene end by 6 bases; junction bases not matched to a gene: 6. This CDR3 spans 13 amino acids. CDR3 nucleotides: TGTGCCAGCAGCACGGGACAGGCCAATGGCTACACCTTC. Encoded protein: CASSTGQANGYTF.

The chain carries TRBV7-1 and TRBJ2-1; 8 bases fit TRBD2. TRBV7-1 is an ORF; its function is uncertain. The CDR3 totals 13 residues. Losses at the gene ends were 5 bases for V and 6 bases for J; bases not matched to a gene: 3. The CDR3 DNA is TGTGCCAGCAGCCTAGGACTAGCCAATGAGCAGTTCTTC. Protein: CASSLGLANEQFF.

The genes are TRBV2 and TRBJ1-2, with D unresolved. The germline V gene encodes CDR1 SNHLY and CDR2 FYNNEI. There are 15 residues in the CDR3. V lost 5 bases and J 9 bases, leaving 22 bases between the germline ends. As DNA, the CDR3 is TGTGCCAGCAGTCCAGTATACCCCCGCCGCGGACGCTACACCTTC. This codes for CASSPVYPRRGRYTF. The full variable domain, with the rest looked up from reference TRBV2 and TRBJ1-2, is EPEVTQTPSHQVTQMGQEVILRCVPISNHLYFYWYRQILGQKVEFLVSFYNNEISEKSEIFDDQFSVERPDGSNFTLKIRSTKLEDSAMYFCASSPVYPRRGRYTFGSGTRLTVV.

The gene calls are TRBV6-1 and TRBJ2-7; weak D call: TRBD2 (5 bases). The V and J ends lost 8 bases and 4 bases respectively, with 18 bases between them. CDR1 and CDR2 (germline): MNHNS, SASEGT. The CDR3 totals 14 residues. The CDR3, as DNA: TGTGCCAGCGGAGGTGCGGGCGTCGCTTACGAGCAGTACTTC. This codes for CASGGAGVAYEQYF.

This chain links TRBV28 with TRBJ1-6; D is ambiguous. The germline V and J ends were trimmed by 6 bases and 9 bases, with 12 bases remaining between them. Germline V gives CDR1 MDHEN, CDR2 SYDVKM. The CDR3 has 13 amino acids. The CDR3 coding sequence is TGTGCCAGCAGACCCACCCAGCGTTCACCCCTCCACTTT. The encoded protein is CASRPTQRSPLHF.

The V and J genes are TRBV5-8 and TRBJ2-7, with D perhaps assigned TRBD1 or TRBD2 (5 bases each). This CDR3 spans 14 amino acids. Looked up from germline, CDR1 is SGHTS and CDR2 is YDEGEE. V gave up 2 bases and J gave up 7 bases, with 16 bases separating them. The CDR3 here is CASSFRDRPWEQYF. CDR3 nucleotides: TGTGCCAGCAGCTTTCGGGACCGTCCTTGGGAGCAGTACTTC.

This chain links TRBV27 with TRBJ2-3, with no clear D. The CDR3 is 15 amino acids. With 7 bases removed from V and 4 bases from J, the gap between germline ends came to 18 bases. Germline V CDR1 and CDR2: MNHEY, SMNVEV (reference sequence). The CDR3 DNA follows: TGTGCCAGCACCTTCGCCGGAACGCCCCCAGATACGCAGTATTTT. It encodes CASTFAGTPPDTQYF.

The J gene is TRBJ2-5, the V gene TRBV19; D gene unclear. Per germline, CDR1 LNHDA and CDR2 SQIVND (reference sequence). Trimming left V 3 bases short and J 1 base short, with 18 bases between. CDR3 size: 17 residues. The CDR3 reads CASSIKVLADLQETQYF. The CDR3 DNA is TGTGCCAGTAGTATTAAGGTTCTGGCAGACCTCCAAGAGACCCAGTACTTC.

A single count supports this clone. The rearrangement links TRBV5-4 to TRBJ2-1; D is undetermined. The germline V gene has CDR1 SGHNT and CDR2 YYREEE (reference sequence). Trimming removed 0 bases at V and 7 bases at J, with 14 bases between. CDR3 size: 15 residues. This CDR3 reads CASSLVGPSSNEQFF. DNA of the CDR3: TGTGCCAGCAGCTTGGTTGGACCCTCATCAAATGAGCAGTTCTTC. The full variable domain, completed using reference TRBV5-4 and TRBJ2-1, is ETGVTQSPTHLIKTRGQQVTLRCSSQSGHNTVSWYQQALGQGPQFIFQYYREEENGRGNFPPRFSGLQFPNYSSELNVNALELDDSALYLCASSLVGPSSNEQFFGPGTRLTVL.

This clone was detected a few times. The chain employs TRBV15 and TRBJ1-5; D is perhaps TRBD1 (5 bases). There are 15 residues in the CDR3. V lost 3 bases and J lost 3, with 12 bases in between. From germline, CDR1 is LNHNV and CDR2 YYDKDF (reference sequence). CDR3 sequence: CATSSSGLFNQPQHF. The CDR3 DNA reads TGTGCCACCAGCAGTTCGGGACTGTTCAATCAGCCCCAGCATTTT.

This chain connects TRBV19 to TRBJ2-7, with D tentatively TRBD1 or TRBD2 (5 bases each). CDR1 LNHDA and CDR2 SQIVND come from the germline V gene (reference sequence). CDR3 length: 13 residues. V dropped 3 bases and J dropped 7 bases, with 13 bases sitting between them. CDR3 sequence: CASSIQGREEQYF. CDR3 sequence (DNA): TGTGCCAGTAGTATCCAGGGTAGGGAGGAGCAGTACTTC.

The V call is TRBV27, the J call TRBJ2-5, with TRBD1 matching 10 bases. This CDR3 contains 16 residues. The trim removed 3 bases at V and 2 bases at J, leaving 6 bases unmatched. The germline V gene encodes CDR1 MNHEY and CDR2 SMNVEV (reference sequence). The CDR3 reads CASSFMPGQGQETQYF. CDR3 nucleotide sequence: TGTGCCAGCAGTTTTATGCCGGGACAGGGGCAAGAGACCCAGTACTTC.

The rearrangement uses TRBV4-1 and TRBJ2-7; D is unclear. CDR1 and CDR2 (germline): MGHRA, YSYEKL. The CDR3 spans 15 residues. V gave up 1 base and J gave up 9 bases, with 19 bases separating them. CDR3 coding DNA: TGCGCCAGCAGCCAAGTCGTCCTTGGCGTCTCTGCGCAGTACTTC. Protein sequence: CASSQVVLGVSAQYF.

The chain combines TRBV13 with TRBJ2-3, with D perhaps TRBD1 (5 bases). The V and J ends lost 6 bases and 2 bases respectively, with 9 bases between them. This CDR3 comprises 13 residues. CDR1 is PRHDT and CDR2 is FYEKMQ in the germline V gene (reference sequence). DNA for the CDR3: TGTGCCAGCAGAGACAGCTACACAGATACGCAGTATTTT. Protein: CASRDSYTDTQYF.

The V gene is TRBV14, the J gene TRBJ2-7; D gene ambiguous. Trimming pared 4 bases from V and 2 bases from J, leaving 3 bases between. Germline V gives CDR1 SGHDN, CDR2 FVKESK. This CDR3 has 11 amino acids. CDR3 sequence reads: CASSLAYEQYF. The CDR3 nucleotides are TGTGCCAGCAGCCTTGCCTACGAGCAGTACTTC.

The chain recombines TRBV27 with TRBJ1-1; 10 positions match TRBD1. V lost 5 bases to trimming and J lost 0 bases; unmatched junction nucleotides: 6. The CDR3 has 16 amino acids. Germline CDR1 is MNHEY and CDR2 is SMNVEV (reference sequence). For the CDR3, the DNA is TGTGCCAGCAGTACAGGACAGGGGGATTTGAACACTGAAGCTTTCTTT. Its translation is CASSTGQGDLNTEAFF.

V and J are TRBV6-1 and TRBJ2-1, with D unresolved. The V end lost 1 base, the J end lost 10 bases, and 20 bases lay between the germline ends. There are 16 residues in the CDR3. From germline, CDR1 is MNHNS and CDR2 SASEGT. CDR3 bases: TGTGCCAGCAGTGAAGGGTATCTACCTCCTATTTTGGAGCAGTTCTTC. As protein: CASSEGYLPPILEQFF.

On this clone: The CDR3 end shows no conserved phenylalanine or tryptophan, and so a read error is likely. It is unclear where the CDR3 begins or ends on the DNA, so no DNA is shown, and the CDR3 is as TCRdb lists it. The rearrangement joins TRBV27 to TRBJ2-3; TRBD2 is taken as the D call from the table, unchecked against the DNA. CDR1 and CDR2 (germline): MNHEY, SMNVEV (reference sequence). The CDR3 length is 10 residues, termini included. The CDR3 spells CASSFHGLSA.

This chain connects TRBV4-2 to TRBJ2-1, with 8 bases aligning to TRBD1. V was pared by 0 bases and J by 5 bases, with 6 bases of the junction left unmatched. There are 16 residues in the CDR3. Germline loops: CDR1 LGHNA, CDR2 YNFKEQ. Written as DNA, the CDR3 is TGTGCCAGCAGCCAAGAGTCCAGGGGGCGAAACAATGAGCAGTTCTTC. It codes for CASSQESRGRNNEQFF.

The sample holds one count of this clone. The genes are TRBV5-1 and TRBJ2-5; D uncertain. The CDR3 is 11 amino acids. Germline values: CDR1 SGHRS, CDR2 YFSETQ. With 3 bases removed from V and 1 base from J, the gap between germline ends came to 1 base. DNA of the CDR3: TGCGCCAGCAGCTGCCAAGAGACCCAGTACTTC. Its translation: CASSCQETQYF.

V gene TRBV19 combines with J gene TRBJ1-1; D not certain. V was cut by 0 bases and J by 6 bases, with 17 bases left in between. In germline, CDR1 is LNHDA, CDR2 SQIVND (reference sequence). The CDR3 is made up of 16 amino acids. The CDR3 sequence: CASSIDQRLPRAEAFF. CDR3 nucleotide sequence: TGTGCCAGTAGTATAGATCAGCGCCTTCCCCGGGCTGAAGCTTTCTTT.

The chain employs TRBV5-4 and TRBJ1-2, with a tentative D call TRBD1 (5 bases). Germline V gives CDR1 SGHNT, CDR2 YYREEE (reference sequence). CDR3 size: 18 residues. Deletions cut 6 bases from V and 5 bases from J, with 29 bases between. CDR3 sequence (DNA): TGTGCCAGCACCCGGGCTGGGACGCCGGGGCAGTTTACTTATGGCTACACCTTC. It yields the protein CASTRAGTPGQFTYGYTF.

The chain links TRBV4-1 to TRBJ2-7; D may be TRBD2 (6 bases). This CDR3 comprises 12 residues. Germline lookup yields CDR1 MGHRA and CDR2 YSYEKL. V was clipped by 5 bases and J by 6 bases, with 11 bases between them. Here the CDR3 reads CASSETGVEQYF. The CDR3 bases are TGCGCCAGCAGCGAGACGGGAGTCGAGCAGTACTTC.